This entry concerns a single TCR beta chain. Its antigen is still unknown. This specimen belongs to a study of shared clonotypes between healthy human individuals. Study-level findings and limits: Shared clonotypes: about 4.6% naive CD4, around 3.7% naive CD8, about 2.2% memory CD4, roughly 0.4% memory CD8.

Once extracted for a subset, genomic DNA was divided evenly among several immunoSEQ plates. Measured with immunoSEQ multiplex PCR; TCRdb has only the in-frame clones, and not every one. The sample includes a few million clones, around 90% of them seen just once. The germline V gene encodes CDR1 SGHDT and CDR2 YYEEEE. With V trimmed by 9 bases and J by 6 bases, 13 bases remained unmatched. This CDR3 is built from 15 residues. The TCR was taken from a man between 18 and 35 years old in good health. The chain combines TRBV5-6 with TRBJ2-3; 10 bases line up with TRBD1. Specimen: naive CD4+ T cells sorted from blood. This sample's subset: CD45RA+ positively selected. CDR3 in amino acids: CATSKDRGLVDTQYF. In DNA form, the CDR3 reads TGTGCCACCTCCAAAGACAGGGGGCTGGTTGATACGCAGTATTTT.